The clone carrying this TCR beta chain came up once. The antigen is unknown. Germline V lookup: CDR1 SGHRS, CDR2 YFSETQ. V gave up 1 base and J gave up 0 bases, with 14 bases separating them. The CDR3 is 16 residues long. Profiled with immunoSEQ multiplex PCR; TCRdb holds only in-frame clones, not every one. The sample gives 20,000 to 30,000 clones, 70% to 80% of which show up once; approximately 8% is in the top ten. The data belong to a study of PD-1 blockade in classical Hodgkin lymphoma. Study-level results: Complete responders had baseline diversity similar to newly diagnosed patients. Diversity in CD4+ TCRs, unlike that measured in CD8+ TCRs, had risen significantly by C4D1. Causes of the repertoire differences remain undefined, possibly disease activity or prior therapy.

Brentuximab vedotin exposure varied, and every patient relapsed after autologous stem cell transplantation. When best responses were assessed, they were complete response, partial response or progressive disease. The chain is built from TRBV5-1 and TRBJ2-7; no clear D. The sequencing used peripheral blood mononuclear cells (PBMCs), collected before the second cycle of nivolumab. This TCR was recovered from a human donor with classical Hodgkin lymphoma. This CDR3 is CASSLLGWQTSYEQYF. The CDR3 nucleotides are TGCGCCAGCAGCTTGCTGGGGTGGCAGACCTCCTACGAGCAGTACTTC. Supplemented by reference TRBV5-1 and TRBJ2-7, the full variable domain reads KAGVTQTPRYLIKTRGQQVTLSCSPISGHRSVSWYQQTPGQGLQFLFEYFSETQRNKGNFPGRFSGRQFSNSRSEMNVSTLELGDSALYLCASSLLGWQTSYEQYFGPGTRLTVT.